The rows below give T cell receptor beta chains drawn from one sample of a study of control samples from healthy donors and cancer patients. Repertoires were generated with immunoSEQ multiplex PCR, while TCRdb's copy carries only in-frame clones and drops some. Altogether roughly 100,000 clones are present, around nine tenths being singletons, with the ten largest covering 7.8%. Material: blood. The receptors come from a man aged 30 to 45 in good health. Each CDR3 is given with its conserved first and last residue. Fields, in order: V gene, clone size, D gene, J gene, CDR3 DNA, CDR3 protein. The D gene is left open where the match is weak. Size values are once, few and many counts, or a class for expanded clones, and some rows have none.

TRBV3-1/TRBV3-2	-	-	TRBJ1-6	TGTGCCAGCAGCCATTGGACGGACAAGGGTTCACCCCTCCACTTT	CASSHWTDKGSPLHF
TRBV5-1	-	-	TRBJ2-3	TGCGCCAGCAAAAAAACAGATACGCAGTATTTT	CASKKTDTQYF
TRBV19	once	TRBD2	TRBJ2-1	TGTGCCAGTCGGAGCACCGGGACTAGCCGCAATGAGCAGTTCTTC	CASRSTGTSRNEQFF
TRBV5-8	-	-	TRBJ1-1	TGTGCCAACGGCCTTGGGCAGATGAACACTGAAGCTTTCTTT	CANGLGQMNTEAFF
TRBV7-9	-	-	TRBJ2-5	TGTGCCAGCAGCTTAGTGCCCAGAGAGACCCAGTACTTC	CASSLVPRETQYF
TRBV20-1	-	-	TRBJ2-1	TGCAGTGCTAGTCCGGAGAGGTCCTACAATGAGCAGTTCTTC	CSASPERSYNEQFF
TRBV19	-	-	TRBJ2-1	TGTGCCAGTAGTATTTCGGGCGAGAATGAGCAGTTCTTC	CASSISGENEQFF
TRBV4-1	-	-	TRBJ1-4	TGCGCCAGCAGCCAAGGACGCTTGAACAGCTATGAAAAACTGTTTTTT	CASSQGRLNSYEKLFF
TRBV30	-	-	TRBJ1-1	TGTGCCTGGAGTGTACGGCCAAGCACTGAAGCTTTCTTT	CAWSVRPSTEAFF
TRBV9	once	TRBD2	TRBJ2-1	TGTGCCAGCAGCTATAGCGGGGGCTCCTACAATGAGCAGTTCTTC	CASSYSGGSYNEQFF
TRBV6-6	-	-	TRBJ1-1	TGTGCCAGCAACGACAATCCCCCGAACACTGAAGCTTTCTTT	CASNDNPPNTEAFF
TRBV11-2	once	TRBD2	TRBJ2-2	TGTGCCAGCAGCTTCAGGCTAGCGGGAGAATTGGCCCACACCGGGGAGCTGTTTTTT	CASSFRLAGELAHTGELFF
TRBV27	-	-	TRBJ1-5	TGTGCCAGCAGTGAGGGGAGGGGTCAGCCCCAGCATTTT	CASSEGRGQPQHF
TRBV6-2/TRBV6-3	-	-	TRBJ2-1	TGTGCCAGCAGTACTAGGGGCAATGAGCAGTTCTTC	CASSTRGNEQFF
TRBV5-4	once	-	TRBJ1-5	TGTGCCAGCAGCTTAGTCCGAGTTAGCAATCAGCCCCAGCATTTT	CASSLVRVSNQPQHF
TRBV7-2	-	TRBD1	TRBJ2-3	TGTGCCAGCAGCTTAGGACGTCGGGACAGGGGGTCAGATACGCAGTATTTT	CASSLGRRDRGSDTQYF
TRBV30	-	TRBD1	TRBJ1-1	TGTGCCTGGGGTCCTCCGGGACAGGCGAACACTGAAGCTTTCTTT	CAWGPPGQANTEAFF
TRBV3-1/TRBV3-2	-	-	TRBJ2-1	TGTGCCAGCAGCCTGGAGGGGGTAGGATACAATGAGCAGTTCTTC	CASSLEGVGYNEQFF
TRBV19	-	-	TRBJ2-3	TGTGCCAGTAGTTCCCCGGGACTCAGCCCCGGTGGGGCAGATACGCAGTATTTT	CASSSPGLSPGGADTQYF
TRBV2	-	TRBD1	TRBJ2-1	TGTGCCAGCAGCCCCCCAGGTGGGACAGGAGTTTACAATGAGCAGTTCTTC	CASSPPGGTGVYNEQFF
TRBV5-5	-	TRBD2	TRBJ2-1	TGTGCCAGCAGCTTCCCTCGACTAGCGGGAGGGCCGATCTCCTACAATGAGCAGTTCTTC	CASSFPRLAGGPISYNEQFF
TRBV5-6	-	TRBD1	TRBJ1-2	TGTGCCAGCAGCCCGACAGGGGTCGGAGGCTACACCTTC	CASSPTGVGGYTF
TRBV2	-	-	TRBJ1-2	TGTGCCAGCAGAGGGAGTCTCGGGACGGTGAGGGGCTACACCTTC	CASRGSLGTVRGYTF
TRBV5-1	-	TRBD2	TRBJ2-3	TGCGCCAGCAGCTCTTTGACTAGCGGTAGCACAGATACGCAGTATTTT	CASSSLTSGSTDTQYF
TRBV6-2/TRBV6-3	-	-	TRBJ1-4	TGTGCCAGCAGTTCGACGCGGGCTAATGAAAAACTGTTTTTT	CASSSTRANEKLFF
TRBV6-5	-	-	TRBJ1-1	TGTGCCAGCGCCCCCCCAACGAACACTGAAGCTTTCTTT	CASAPPTNTEAFF
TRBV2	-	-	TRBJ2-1	TGTGCCAGCGCTTTGACCACGTCGTCGCCCTCCTACAATGAGCAGTTCTTC	CASALTTSSPSYNEQFF
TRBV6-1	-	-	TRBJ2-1	TGTGCCACCGGCGGCGTAGCGGTCTACAATGAGCAGTTCTTC	CATGGVAVYNEQFF
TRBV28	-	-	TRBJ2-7	TGTGCCAGCAGTTTGGCCAGGGGGGAGGGTTACGAGCAGTACTTC	CASSLARGEGYEQYF
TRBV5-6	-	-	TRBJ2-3	TGTGCCAGCAGCCCTAATACACGGGGTACGCAGTATTTT	CASSPNTRGTQYF
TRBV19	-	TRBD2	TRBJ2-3	TGTGCCAGTAGTTCAGCGGGGACCTTCACAGATACGCAGTATTTT	CASSSAGTFTDTQYF
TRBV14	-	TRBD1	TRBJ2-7	TGTGCCAGCAGCCAAGATTTTTGGGGACAGGCCTACGAGCAGTACTTC	CASSQDFWGQAYEQYF
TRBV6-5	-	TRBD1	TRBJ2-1	TGTGCCAGCAGTTATTCCGGGACAGGGCGGGATGAGCAGTTCTTC	CASSYSGTGRDEQFF
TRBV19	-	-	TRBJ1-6	TGTGCCAGTACAATGTCCTATAATTCACCCCTCCACTTT	CASTMSYNSPLHF
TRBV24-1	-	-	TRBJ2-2	TGTGCCACCAGTGATCGGAAATCGCAGGGAATAGGTACCGGGGAGCTGTTTTTT	CATSDRKSQGIGTGELFF
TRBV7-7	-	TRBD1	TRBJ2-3	TGTGCCAGCAGCCTGGGACAGCTCGAAACAGATACGCAGTATTTT	CASSLGQLETDTQYF
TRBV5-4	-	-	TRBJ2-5	TGTGCCAGCAGCTTGGACAGGCCACGGGCCCAGTACTTC	CASSLDRPRAQYF
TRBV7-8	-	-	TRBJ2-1	TGTGCCAGCAGCTTAGAAGTTAGGAGGGGGCAAAGGGGTGAGCAGTTCTTC	CASSLEVRRGQRGEQFF
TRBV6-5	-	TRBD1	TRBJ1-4	TGTGCCAGCAGTTACGGGACAGGGGCAACTAATGAAAAACTGTTTTTT	CASSYGTGATNEKLFF
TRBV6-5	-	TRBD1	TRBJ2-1	TGTGCCAGCAGTTTGACAGGGGGCTGGGATAATGAGCAGTTCTTC	CASSLTGGWDNEQFF
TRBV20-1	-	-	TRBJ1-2	TGCAGTGCTAGTGACGGGACTGTACGGCTTGGCTACACCTTC	CSASDGTVRLGYTF
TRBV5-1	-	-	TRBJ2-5	TGCGCCAGCAGCTGGTCGAAGGGAGCGGCGGAGACCCAGTACTTC	CASSWSKGAAETQYF
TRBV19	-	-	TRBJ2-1	TGTGCCAGTAGTATCCAGGGCGGCAATGAGCAGTTCTTC	CASSIQGGNEQFF
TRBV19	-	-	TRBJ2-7	TGTGCCAGTAGTATATCGTCAGGGGCAGCGATATACGAGCAGTACTTC	CASSISSGAAIYEQYF
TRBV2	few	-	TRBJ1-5	TGTGCCAGCAGCCTACAGGGCTACAATCAGCCCCAGCATTTT	CASSLQGYNQPQHF
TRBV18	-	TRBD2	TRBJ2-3	TGTGCCAGCTCACCAGAATCGGGACTAGCGGGCACAGATACGCAGTATTTT	CASSPESGLAGTDTQYF
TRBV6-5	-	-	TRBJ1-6	TGTGCCAGCACCCGGGCGGACAGAGATAATTCACCCCTCCACTTT	CASTRADRDNSPLHF
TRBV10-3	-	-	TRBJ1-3	TGTGCCATCAGTGAGGTACGGGTGCGCTCTGGAAACACCATATATTTT	CAISEVRVRSGNTIYF
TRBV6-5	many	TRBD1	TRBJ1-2	TGTGCCAGCCTACAGGGGCAAGGCTATGGCTACACCTTC	CASLQGQGYGYTF
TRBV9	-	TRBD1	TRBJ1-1	TGTGCCAGCAGCGCGAAGGGACAGATGAACACTGAAGCTTTCTTT	CASSAKGQMNTEAFF
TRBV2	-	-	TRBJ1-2	TGTGCCAGCAGTCAGGGGAAGGACTATGGCTACACCTTC	CASSQGKDYGYTF
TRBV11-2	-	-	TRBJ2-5	TGTGCCAGCAGCCCCCGTGGGGGGCGTCAGGAGACCCAGTACTTC	CASSPRGGRQETQYF
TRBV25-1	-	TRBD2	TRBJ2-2	TGTGCCAGCAGTGAAGCGGGAGTTCACACCGGGGAGCTGTTTTTT	CASSEAGVHTGELFF
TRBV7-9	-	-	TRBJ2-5	TGTGCCAGCAGCTTAGCCCTAGCCGGAGGAGAGACCCAGTACTTC	CASSLALAGGETQYF
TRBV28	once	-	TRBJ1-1	TGTGCCAGCAGTTTACCCAGCGAAGCTTTCTTT	CASSLPSEAFF
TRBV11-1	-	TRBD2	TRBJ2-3	TGTGCCAGCAGCTCCGGACTAGCGGGATCTACAGATACGCAGTATTTT	CASSSGLAGSTDTQYF